The 3 T cell receptor beta chains below come from one sample, sequenced in a study of T cells in localized non-small cell lung cancer. TCRdb's table, derived via immunoSEQ multiplex PCR, lists solely in-frame clones and lacks some. The sample holds 45,000 or so clones, about four fifths seen once. Here the sequenced sample was peripheral blood mononuclear cells, taken before any cancer treatment. Source of these receptors: a man aged 40-75 years with stage III lung adenocarcinoma.

This chain links TRBV7-3 with TRBJ2-3; D may be TRBD1 (7 bases). The CDR3 is made up of 16 amino acids. Between the trimmed V and J ends, which lost 5 bases and 2 bases, there was a span of 17 bases. The germline gives CDR1 SGHTA, CDR2 FQGTGA. The CDR3 sequence is CASSPRGETLTDTQYF. CDR3 in DNA: TGTGCCAGCAGCCCCAGGGGGGAGACCCTCACAGATACGCAGTATTTT.

The J gene is TRBJ1-5, the V gene TRBV19, with D hard to call. V lost 1 base and J 4 bases, leaving 5 bases between the germline ends. The germline V gene encodes CDR1 LNHDA and CDR2 SQIVND (reference sequence). This CDR3 region has 13 residues. The CDR3 nucleotides are TGTGCCAGTAGTATAGTGGGGAATCAGCCCCAGCATTTT. Its protein product is CASSIVGNQPQHF.

Here the CDR3 DNA reads TGCGCCAGCAGTTGGGACAGAAGCAATCAGCCCCAGCATTTT. Protein: CASSWDRSNQPQHF. The chain employs TRBV10-2 and TRBJ1-5, with TRBD1 matching 7 bases. Per the germline V gene, CDR1 is WSHSY and CDR2 is SAAADI. J lost 1 base, V lost 5 bases, and 2 bases had no gene match. The CDR3 extends over 14 amino acids.